This record concerns one T cell receptor (beta chain) sequence. The data stem from a study of cytomegalovirus exposure and HLA in healthy donors. The V and J ends lost 3 bases and 0 bases respectively, with 13 bases between them. This CDR3 has 16 residues. Per germline, CDR1 SGDLS and CDR2 YYNGEE. PCR used 60 Vbeta primers and 13 Jbeta primers. Data came from immunoSEQ multiplex PCR; TCRdb stores just in-frame clones and leaves some out. The sample consists of around 140,000 clones, roughly 60% of them appearing once. The donors gave bone marrow, and they were healthy. This clonotype originated in a woman aged 40 to 50 in good health and CMV-seronegative. Sample: PBMCs. The chain carries TRBV9 and TRBJ2-1; no clear D gene. CDR3 sequence: CASSARGTSSYNEQFF. The CDR3 DNA is TGTGCCAGCAGCGCAAGAGGCACGAGCTCCTACAATGAGCAGTTCTTC.